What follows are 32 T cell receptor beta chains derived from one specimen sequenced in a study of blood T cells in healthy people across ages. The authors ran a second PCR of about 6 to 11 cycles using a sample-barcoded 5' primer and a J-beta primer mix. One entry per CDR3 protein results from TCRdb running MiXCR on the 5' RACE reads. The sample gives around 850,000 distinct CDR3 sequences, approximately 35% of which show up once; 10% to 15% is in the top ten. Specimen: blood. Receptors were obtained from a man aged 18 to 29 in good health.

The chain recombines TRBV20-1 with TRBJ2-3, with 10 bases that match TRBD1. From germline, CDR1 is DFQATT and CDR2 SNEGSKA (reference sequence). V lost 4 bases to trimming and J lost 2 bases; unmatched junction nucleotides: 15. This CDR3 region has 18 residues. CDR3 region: CSANKFIKGQGSTDTQYF. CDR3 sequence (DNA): TGCAGTGCTAATAAATTTATAAAGGGACAGGGGTCCACAGATACGCAGTATTTT.

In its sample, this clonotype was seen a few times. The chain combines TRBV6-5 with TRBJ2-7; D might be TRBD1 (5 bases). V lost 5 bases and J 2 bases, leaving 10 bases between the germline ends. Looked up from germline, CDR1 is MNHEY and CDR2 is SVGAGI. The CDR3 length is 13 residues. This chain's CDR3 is CASSDSPAYEQYF. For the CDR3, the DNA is TGTGCCAGCAGTGACAGCCCGGCCTACGAGCAGTACTTC.

Here the CDR3 reads CASRPGGLPDTQYF. The CDR3 bases are TGTGCCAGCAGGCCAGGTGGCCTTCCAGATACGCAGTATTTT. V and J are TRBV7-3 and TRBJ2-3, with D uncertain. Trimming cost V 6 bases and J 4 bases, with 14 bases left between them. In germline, CDR1 is SGHTA, CDR2 FQGTGA. The CDR3 has 14 amino acids.

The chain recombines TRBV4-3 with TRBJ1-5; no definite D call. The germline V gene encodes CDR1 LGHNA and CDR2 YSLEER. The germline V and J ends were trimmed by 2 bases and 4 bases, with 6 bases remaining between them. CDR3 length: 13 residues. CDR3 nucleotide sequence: TGCGCCAGCAGCCAACACCAAAATCAGCCCCAGCATTTT. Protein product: CASSQHQNQPQHF.

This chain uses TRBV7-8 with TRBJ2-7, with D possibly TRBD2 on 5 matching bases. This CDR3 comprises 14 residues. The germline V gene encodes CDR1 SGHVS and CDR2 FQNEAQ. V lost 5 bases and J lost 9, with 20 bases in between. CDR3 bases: TGTGCCAGCAGCGTACAGTCTGGGGAGTTCGCGCAGTACTTC. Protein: CASSVQSGEFAQYF.

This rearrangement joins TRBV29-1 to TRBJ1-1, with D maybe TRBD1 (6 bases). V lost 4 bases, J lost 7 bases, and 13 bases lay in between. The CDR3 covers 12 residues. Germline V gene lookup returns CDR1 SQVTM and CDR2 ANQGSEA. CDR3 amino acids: CSVGMGAGEAFF. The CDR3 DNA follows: TGCAGCGTTGGAATGGGGGCAGGTGAAGCTTTCTTT.

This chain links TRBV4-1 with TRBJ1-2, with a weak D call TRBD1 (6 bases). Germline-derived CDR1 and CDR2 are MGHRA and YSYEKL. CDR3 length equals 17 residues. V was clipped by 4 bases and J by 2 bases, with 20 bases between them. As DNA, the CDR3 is TGCGCCAGCAGCCCCGGGGTGAGGGGGAGAGGCAACTATGGCTACACCTTC. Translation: CASSPGVRGRGNYGYTF.

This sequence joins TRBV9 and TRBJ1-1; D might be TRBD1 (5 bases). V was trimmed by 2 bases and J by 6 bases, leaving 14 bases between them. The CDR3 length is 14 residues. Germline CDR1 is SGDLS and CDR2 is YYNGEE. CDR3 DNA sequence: TGTGCCAGCAGCGTCCGGGACGTAGGCGCTGAAGCTTTCTTT. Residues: CASSVRDVGAEAFF. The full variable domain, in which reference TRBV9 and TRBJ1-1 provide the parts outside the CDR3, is DSGVTQTPKHLITATGQRVTLRCSPRSGDLSVYWYQQSLDQGLQFLIQYYNGEERAKGNILERFSAQQFPDLHSELNLSSLELGDSALYFCASSVRDVGAEAFFGQGTRLTVV.

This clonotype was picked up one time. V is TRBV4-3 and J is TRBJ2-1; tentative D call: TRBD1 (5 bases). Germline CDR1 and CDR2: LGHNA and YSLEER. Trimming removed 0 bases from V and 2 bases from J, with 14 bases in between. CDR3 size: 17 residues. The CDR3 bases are TGCGCCAGCAGCCAAGACTACGCCAGGGTTACCTACAATGAGCAGTTCTTC. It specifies CASSQDYARVTYNEQFF.

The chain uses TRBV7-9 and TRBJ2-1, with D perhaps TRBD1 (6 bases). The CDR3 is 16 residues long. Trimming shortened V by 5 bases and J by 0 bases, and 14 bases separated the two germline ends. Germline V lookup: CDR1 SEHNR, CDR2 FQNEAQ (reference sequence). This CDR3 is CASSPKAGVSYNEQFF. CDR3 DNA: TGTGCCAGCAGCCCGAAGGCAGGGGTCTCCTACAATGAGCAGTTCTTC.

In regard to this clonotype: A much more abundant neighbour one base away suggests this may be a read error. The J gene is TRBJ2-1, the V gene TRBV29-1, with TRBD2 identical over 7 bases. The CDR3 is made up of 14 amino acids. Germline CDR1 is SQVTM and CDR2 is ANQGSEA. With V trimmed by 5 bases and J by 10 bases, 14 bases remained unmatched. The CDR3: CSVTKRGSVDEQFF. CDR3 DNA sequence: TGCAGCGTTACTAAGCGGGGATCGGTGGACGAGCAGTTCTTC.

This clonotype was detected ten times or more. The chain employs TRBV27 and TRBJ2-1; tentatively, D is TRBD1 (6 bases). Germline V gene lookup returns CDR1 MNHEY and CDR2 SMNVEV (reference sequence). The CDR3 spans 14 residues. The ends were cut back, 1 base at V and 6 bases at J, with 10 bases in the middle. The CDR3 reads CASSLLSGANEQFF. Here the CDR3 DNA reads TGTGCCAGCAGTTTATTATCAGGGGCCAATGAGCAGTTCTTC.

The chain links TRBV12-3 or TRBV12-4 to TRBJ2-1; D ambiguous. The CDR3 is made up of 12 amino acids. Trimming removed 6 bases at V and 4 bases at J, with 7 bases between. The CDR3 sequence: CASRSWYNEQFF. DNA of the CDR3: TGTGCCAGCAGAAGTTGGTACAATGAGCAGTTCTTC.

In nucleotides, the CDR3 is TGTGCCAGCAGCTCCGAACTACTCTATGGCTACACCTTC. It encodes CASSSELLYGYTF. This rearrangement joins TRBV7-9 to TRBJ1-2, with D unresolved. This CDR3 is built from 13 residues. Germline lookup yields CDR1 SEHNR and CDR2 FQNEAQ (reference sequence). V was trimmed by 4 bases and J by 4 bases, leaving 10 bases between them.

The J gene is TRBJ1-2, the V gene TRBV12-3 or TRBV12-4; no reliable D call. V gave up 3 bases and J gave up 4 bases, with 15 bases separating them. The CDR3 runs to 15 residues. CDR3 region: CASSFRPGGFYGYTF. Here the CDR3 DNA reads TGTGCCAGCAGTTTTCGTCCAGGCGGTTTCTATGGCTACACCTTC.

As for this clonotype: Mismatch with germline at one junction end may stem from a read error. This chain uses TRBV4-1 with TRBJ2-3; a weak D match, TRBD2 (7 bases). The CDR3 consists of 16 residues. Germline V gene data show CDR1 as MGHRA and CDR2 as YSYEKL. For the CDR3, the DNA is TGCGCCAGCAGCTCCCCGGGGGGCGACCCAGGAGATGCGCAGTATTTT. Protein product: CASSSPGGDPGDAQYF.

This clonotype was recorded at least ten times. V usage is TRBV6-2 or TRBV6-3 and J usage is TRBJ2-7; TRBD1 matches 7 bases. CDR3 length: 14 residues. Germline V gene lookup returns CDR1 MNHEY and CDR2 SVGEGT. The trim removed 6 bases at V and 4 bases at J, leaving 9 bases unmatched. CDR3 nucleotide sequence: TGTGCCAGCAGCCGCACAGGGGCTGAGTACGAGCAGTACTTC. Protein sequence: CASSRTGAEYEQYF.

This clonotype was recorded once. CDR3 coding DNA: TGTGCCAGCAGCTTAGCGCGGGGGGGACTAGCGGGGGCCTACAATGAGCAGTTCTTC. Protein sequence: CASSLARGGLAGAYNEQFF. The rearrangement joins TRBV7-2 to TRBJ2-1, with TRBD2 identical over 14 bases. Trimming removed 0 bases from V and 2 bases from J; junction bases left unmatched: 6. Germline loops: CDR1 SGHTA, CDR2 FQGNSA. This CDR3 comprises 19 residues. The full variable domain, completed using reference TRBV7-2 and TRBJ2-1, is GAGVSQSPSNKVTEKGKDVELRCDPISGHTALYWYRQSLGQGLEFLIYFQGNSAPDKSGLPSDRFSAERTGGSVSTLTIQRTQQEDSAVYLCASSLARGGLAGAYNEQFFGPGTRLTVL.

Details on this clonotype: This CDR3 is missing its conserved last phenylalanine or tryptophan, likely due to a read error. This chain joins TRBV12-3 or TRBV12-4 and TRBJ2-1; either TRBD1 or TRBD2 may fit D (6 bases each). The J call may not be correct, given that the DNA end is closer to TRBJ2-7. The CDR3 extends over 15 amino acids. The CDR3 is CASSPSGGGYNEQYY. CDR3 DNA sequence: TGTGCCAGCAGCCCCTCCGGGGGCGGATACAATGAGCAGTACTAC.

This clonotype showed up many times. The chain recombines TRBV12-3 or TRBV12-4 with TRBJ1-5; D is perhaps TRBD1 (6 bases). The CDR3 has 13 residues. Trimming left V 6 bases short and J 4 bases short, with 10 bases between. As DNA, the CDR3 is TGTGCCAGCAGCGGGCAGGGGAATCAGCCCCAGCATTTT. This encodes CASSGQGNQPQHF.

The CDR3 bases are TGCAGCTCCCGGGACGGCGCAGGAAACACCGGGGAGCTGTTTTTT. The encoded protein is CSSRDGAGNTGELFF. The chain employs TRBV29-1 and TRBJ2-2, with D perhaps being TRBD1 or TRBD2 (5 bases each). Germline CDR1 reads SQVTM; CDR2 reads ANQGSEA. V lost 8 bases and J lost 2, with 18 bases in between. This CDR3 is 15 amino acids long.

The CDR3: CSALPSGVNTGELFF. The CDR3 DNA reads as TGCAGTGCCCTACCTAGCGGGGTCAACACCGGGGAGCTGTTTTTT. This chain links TRBV20-1 with TRBJ2-2, with TRBD2 identical over 9 bases. J lost 2 bases, V lost 6 bases, and 7 bases had no gene match. From germline, CDR1 is DFQATT and CDR2 SNEGSKA (reference sequence). This CDR3 has 15 residues.

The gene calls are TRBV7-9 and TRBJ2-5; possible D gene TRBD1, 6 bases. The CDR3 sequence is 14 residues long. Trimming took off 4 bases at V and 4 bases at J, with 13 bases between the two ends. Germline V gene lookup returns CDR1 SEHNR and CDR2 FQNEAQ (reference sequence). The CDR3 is CASSSDQGRETQYF. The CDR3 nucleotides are TGTGCCAGCAGCTCGGACCAGGGGCGAGAGACCCAGTACTTC.

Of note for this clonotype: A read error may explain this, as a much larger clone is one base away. The DNA of the CDR3 is TGTGCCGCCAGCAGACGTAACAGGGCCGACGTTTATGGCTACACCTTC. It encodes CAASRRNRADVYGYTF. The chain employs TRBV15 and TRBJ1-2; maybe TRBD1 (6 bases). Germline CDR1 reads LNHNV; CDR2 reads YYDKDF (reference sequence). The CDR3 sequence is 16 residues long.

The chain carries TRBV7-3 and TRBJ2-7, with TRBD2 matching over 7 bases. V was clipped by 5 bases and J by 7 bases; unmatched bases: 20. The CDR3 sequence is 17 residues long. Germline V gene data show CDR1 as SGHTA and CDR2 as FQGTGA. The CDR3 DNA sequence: TGTGCCAGCAGCCCTCAAACTAGATTGGGGGGGTACAATGAGCAGTACTTC. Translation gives CASSPQTRLGGYNEQYF.

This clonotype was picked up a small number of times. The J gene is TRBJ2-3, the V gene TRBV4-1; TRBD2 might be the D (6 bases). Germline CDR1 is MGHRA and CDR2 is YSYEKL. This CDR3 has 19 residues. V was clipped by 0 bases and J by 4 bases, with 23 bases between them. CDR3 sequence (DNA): TGCGCCAGCAGCCAAGATTCTTCCCCGGGGAGGATGGAGGCAGATACGCAGTATTTT. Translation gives CASSQDSSPGRMEADTQYF.

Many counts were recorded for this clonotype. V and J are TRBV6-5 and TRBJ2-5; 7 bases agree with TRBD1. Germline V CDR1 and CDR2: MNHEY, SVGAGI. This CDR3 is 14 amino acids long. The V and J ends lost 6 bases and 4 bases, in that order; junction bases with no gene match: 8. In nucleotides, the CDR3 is TGTGCCAGCAGAGGACAGGACCAGCGAGAGACCCAGTACTTC. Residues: CASRGQDQRETQYF.

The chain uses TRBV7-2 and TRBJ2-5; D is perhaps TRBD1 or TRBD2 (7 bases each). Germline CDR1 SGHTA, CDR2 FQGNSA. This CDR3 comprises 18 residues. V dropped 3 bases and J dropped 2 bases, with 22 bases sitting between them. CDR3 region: CASSFSGGGGTLQETQYF. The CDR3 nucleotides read TGTGCCAGCAGCTTTTCAGGGGGGGGAGGGACTCTTCAAGAGACCCAGTACTTC.

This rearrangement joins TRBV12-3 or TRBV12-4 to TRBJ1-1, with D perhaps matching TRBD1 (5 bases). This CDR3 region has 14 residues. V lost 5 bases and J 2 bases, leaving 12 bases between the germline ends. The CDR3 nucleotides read TGTGCCAGCAGTGGGGTGGGGGGAAACACTGAAGCTTTCTTT. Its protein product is CASSGVGGNTEAFF.

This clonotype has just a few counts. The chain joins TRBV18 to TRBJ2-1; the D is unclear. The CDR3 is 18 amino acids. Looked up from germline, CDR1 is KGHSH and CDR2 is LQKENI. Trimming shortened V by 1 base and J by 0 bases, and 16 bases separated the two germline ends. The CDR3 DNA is TGTGCCAGCTCACCACTCTTCCTGGGCGAGCACTCCTACAATGAGCAGTTCTTC. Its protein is CASSPLFLGEHSYNEQFF.

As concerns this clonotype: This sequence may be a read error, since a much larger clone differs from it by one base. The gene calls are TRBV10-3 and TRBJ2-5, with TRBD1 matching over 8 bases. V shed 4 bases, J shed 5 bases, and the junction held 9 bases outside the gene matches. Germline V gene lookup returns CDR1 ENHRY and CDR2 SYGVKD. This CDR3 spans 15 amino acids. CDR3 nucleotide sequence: TGTGCCATCAGTGCCAGGACAGGGCGGTCGGAGACCCAGTACTTC. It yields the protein CAISARTGRSETQYF.

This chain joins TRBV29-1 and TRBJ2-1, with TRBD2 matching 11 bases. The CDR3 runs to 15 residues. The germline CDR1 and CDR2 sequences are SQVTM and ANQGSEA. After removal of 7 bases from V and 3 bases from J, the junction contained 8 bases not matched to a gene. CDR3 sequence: CSALGGTSGYNEQFF. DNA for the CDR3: TGCAGCGCCCTGGGGGGGACTAGCGGCTACAATGAGCAGTTCTTC.